This T cell receptor (beta chain) was sequenced during a study of spatial heterogeneity in lung cancer. Study as a whole: There were, on average, more than 9.5 raw-read appearances for each unique TCR and UMI combination. Notes on the study in general: Resection blood, more than follow-up blood, showed ubiquitous expanded tumor TCRs.

This CDR3 region has 14 residues. Trimming cost V 5 bases and J 5 bases; bases outside gene matches: 6. Per the germline V gene, CDR1 is LNHDA and CDR2 is SQIVND (reference sequence). Time point meaning: sample taken at primary tumor resection. Unsorted whole RNA of tumor, nontumor lung or frozen PBMC was sequenced. Samples were obtained from roughly 65 donors, all untreated early-stage non-small cell lung cancer patients. The presence of a unique molecular identifier marked each TCR cDNA molecule. TCRdb re-derived calls from the 5' RACE reads in MiXCR, one entry per CDR3 protein. The sample carries some 10,000 distinct CDR3 sequences, around 9.4% recorded once. Remarks on this clonotype: Its antigen remains unknown.

This TCR was recovered from a male donor with early-stage non-small cell lung cancer. The starting material was PBMCs, obtained at surgery. This sequence joins TRBV19 and TRBJ2-1; 7 positions match TRBD2. In DNA, the CDR3 is TGTGCCAGTAGTTTCGGACTAGATCACAATGAGCAGTTCTTC. This encodes CASSFGLDHNEQFF. Using reference TRBV19 and TRBJ2-1 for the parts outside the CDR3, the full variable domain is DGGITQSPKYLFRKEGQNVTLSCEQNLNHDAMYWYRQDPGQGLRLIYYSQIVNDFQKGDIAEGYSVSREKKESFPLTVTSAQKNPTAFYLCASSFGLDHNEQFFGPGTRLTVL.